What follows is one T cell receptor beta chain and its context. This clone occurred once. What antigen it recognizes has not been identified. No base quality values were provided; no much bigger clone lies one nucleotide off. These data originate in a study of shared T cell receptors in the human thymus (dated by TCRdb to the early 2020s). For the wider study: The study examined how the human thymus generates shared, self-reactive T-cell receptor alpha chains.

The library relied on the immunoSEQ multiplex PCR assay. TCRdb mirrors the immuneACCESS table, restricted to in-frame sequences. Some clones are absent from its copies; in checked studies, under half trace to an unresolved V gene, and the reason for the others is unknown. Present in this sample are 700,000 or so clones, approximately 85% of which were seen just once. The ten largest clonotypes hold more than 0.01% of the sample. The junction shows trimming of 3 bases on V and 0 bases on J, plus 15 bases between the germline ends. Looking up the germline V gene yields CDR1 KGHSH and CDR2 LQKENI. The CDR3 runs 17 residues from the cysteine to the phenylalanine. CDR3 DNA is the only sequence kept; it has 51 bases, read in frame from the first base. These same data were also listed under a study on human thymus T cells. The second investigation adds: The donors were immunologically healthy infants in Finland who had open corrective cardiac surgery for congenital heart defects. Thymus tissue was obtained as surgical resects removed during corrective cardiac surgery. Both the thymic and the peripheral blood repertoires appeared to show biased V and J gene segment usage. According to the related research, thymic TCR repertoires were highly overlapping among unrelated individuals. TCR alpha and beta repertoires from roughly 8 infant thymus samples and four related peripheral blood samples were characterized in the study. The infant donors were roughly 7 to 244 days old, and the cohort included five or six males and a couple of females. Thymocytes were released mechanically from tissue and stored at -70 °C as pellets of about 9.5-32 million cells. A QIAsymphony instrument was used to extract genomic DNA from frozen cell pellets. The immunoSEQ multiplex PCR assay was used to amplify the TCRB and TCRAD loci from a standardized quantity of quality-controlled genomic DNA. The V(D)J region was spanned by amplicons of a length sufficient to cover the CDR3 and to identify V and J genes. Through the commercial immunoSEQ service, the amplicons were sequenced on an Illumina platform. Primer bias and sequencing errors were corrected using previously described methods, and TCRAD and TCRB definitions followed the IMGT database. Repertoires were analysed with immunoSEQ Analyzer 3.0 and VDJTools, covering basic statistics, V/J segment usage, diversity estimates, rarefaction and pairwise overlap. To estimate diversity, the Chao1, ChaoE, Efron-Thisted, Shannon and inverse Simpson indices were applied, and diversity was also estimated on datasets down-sampled to the smallest sample. Repertoire overlap was assessed by strict matching of CDR3 nucleotide sequence, V gene and J gene, and clustering was done by Jaccard-based multidimensional scaling. On average, roughly 800,000 unique TCRB clonotypes were obtained from thymus samples, compared with roughly 89,000 from blood samples.

What was sequenced was thymocytes. The receptor chain draws on TRBV18 and TRBJ2-1; a tentative D call is TRBD2 (5 bases match). This TCR derives from a girl under three years old with a congenital heart defect. Donor details come from another sample of the same person, matched by shared clones. Here the CDR3 is given as CASSPVRGPRSYNEQFF. The DNA reads TGTGCCAGCTCACCGGTACGCGGGCCGCGCTCCTACAATGAGCAGTTCTTC.